What follows is one TCR beta chain and its context. These data come from a study of blood T cell repertoires in COVID-19. Clones were read by immunoSEQ multiplex PCR, and TCRdb kept only the in-frame ones, dropping some. The top ten hold roughly 11% of the sample, which has around 160,000 clones, roughly 82% seen once. Residents of about two dozen US areas, aged roughly 18 to 89 years, made up the participants. The V gene lost 5 bases and the J gene lost 8 bases, with 18 bases spanning the gap. This CDR3 spans 15 amino acids. From germline, CDR1 is SGHAT and CDR2 FQNNGV. The chain employs TRBV11-2 and TRBJ2-2; TRBD1 might be the D (6 bases). Sequenced input: PBMCs or T cells enriched from blood (not recorded which). This sequence was found in a middle-aged man who had recovered from COVID-19. The CDR3 DNA reads TGTGCCAGCAGCCTAATAACAGGGAATCTGGGGGAGCTGTTTTTT. The encoded protein is CASSLITGNLGELFF.